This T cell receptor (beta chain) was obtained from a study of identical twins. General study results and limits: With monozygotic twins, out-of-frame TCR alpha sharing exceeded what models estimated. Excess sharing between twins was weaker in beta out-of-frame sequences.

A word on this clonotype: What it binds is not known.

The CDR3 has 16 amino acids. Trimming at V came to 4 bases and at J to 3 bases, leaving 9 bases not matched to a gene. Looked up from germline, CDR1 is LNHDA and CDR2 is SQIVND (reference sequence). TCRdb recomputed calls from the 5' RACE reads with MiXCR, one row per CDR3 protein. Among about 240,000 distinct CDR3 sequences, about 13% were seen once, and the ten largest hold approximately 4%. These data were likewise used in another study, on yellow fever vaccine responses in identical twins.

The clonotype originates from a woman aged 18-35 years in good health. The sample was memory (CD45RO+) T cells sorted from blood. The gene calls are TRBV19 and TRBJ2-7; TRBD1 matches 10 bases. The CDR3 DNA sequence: TGTGCCAGTAGTACCCTCCGGGACAGGGGCCTCTACGAGCAGTACTTC. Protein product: CASSTLRDRGLYEQYF. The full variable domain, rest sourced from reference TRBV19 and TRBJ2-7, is DGGITQSPKYLFRKEGQNVTLSCEQNLNHDAMYWYRQDPGQGLRLIYYSQIVNDFQKGDIAEGYSVSREKKESFPLTVTSAQKNPTAFYLCASSTLRDRGLYEQYFGPGTRLTVT.